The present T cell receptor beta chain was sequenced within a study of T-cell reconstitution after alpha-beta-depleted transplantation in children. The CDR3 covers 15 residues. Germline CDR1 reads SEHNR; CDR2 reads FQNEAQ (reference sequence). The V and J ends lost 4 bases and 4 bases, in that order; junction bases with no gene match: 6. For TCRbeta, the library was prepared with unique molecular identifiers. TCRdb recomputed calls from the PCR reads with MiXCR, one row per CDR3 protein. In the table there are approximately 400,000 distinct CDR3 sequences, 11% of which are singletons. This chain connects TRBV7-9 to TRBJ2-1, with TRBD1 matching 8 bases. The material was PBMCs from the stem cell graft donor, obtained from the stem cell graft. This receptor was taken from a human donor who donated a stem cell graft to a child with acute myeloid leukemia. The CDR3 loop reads CASSWPGQEYNEQFF. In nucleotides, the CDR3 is TGTGCCAGCAGCTGGCCGGGACAGGAGTACAATGAGCAGTTCTTC.